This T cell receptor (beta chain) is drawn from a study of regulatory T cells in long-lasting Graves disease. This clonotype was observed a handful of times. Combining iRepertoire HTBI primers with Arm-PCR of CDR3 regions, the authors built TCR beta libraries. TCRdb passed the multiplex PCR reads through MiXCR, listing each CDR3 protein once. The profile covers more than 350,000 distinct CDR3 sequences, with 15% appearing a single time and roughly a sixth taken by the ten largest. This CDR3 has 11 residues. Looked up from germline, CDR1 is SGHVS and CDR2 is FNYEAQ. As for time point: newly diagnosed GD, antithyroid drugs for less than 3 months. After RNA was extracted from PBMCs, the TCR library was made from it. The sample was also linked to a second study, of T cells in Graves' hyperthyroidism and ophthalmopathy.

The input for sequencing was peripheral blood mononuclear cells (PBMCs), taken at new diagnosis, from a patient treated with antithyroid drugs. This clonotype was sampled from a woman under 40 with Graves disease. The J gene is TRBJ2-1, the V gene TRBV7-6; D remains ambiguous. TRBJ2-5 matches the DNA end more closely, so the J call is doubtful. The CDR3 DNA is TGTGCCAGCAGCCCCGGTCCAGCCCAGTACTTC. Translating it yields CASSPGPAQYF.